This TCR beta chain was identified during a study of blood T cell repertoires in COVID-19. Whole-study context: Researchers got acute and convalescent COVID-19 samples from the United States, Italy and Spain. From T cells, B-cell-depleted T cells, or PBMCs came the material, which was cDNA or gDNA.

In the original analysis: Reference gene primer amplification gave nucleated cell count estimates. Sequencing was performed with immunoSEQ multiplex PCR; in TCRdb, only in-frame clones are kept and a portion is missing. For V, J and clone size, that table is used; D and trimming come from the DNA. The data contain more than 200,000 clones, around 88% of them singletons. Germline-derived CDR1 and CDR2 are GTSNPN and SVGIG (reference sequence). With 8 bases removed from V and 4 bases from J, the gap between germline ends came to 15 bases. This CDR3 spans 13 amino acids. This clone was observed a few times.

Sequenced: peripheral blood. This TCR was recovered from a man aged 25-45 years with active or convalescent COVID-19. The rearrangement uses TRBV30 and TRBJ2-1; D perhaps matches TRBD2 (5 bases). The CDR3 bases are TGTGCCCTCTCGGGAACCCCGTACAATGAGCAGTTCTTC. Protein sequence: CALSGTPYNEQFF.